This T cell receptor (beta chain) derives from a study of PD-1 blockade in classical Hodgkin lymphoma. Broader study findings: As was reported, newly diagnosed patients showed lower baseline TCR diversity than healthy donors did. Only CD4+ TCR diversity, not CD8+, had risen significantly by C4D1. The study found complete responders had baseline diversity similar to newly diagnosed patients.

CDR1 and CDR2 (germline): SGHRS, YFSETQ. The CDR3 loop spans 17 amino acids. The ends lost 6 bases at V and 4 bases at J; junction bases unmatched: 13. Assay: immunoSEQ multiplex PCR; the TCRdb copy retains only in-frame clones and omits some. Among about 110,000 clones listed, nearly 90% were seen once. After autologous stem cell transplantation all patients relapsed, and prior brentuximab vedotin exposure differed between cohorts. Best outcomes ranged across complete response, partial response and progressive disease. Remarks on this clone: No antigen is known for it.

The genes are TRBV5-1 and TRBJ2-1; 10 positions agree with TRBD2. This clonotype was sampled from a human donor with classical Hodgkin lymphoma. Sequencing was performed on peripheral blood mononuclear cells (PBMCs), taken before the second cycle of nivolumab. Written as DNA, the CDR3 is TGCGCCAGCAACGACAGGACTAGCGGTGGCTCATACAATGAGCAGTTCTTC. It codes for CASNDRTSGGSYNEQFF.